These 30 T cell receptor beta chains came from one sample sequenced in a study of identical twins (dated by TCRdb to 2016 to 2017). Library generation was performed with 5' RACE. These reads were obtained on an Illumina HiSeq 2000. TCRdb took the public reads, trimmed them with fastp at Q25, ran MiXCR for clone calling and kept in-frame beta chains. Rows are combined by CDR3 protein, so each entry shows the most common genes and DNA. The sample data list about 250,000 distinct CDR3 sequences, and approximately 8.6% of these were observed just once. The ten largest clones capture around 3% of the sample. This sample was shared with a second study, whose subject was yellow fever vaccine responses in identical twins.

Sequencing input: CD8+ T cells sorted from blood. Receptor source: a woman younger than 35 in good health.

This clonotype showed up just a few times. This sequence joins TRBV6-5 and TRBJ2-7, with D possibly being TRBD1 (6 bases). The CDR3 has 15 amino acids. Germline V lookup: CDR1 MNHEY, CDR2 SVGAGI. V was shortened by 2 bases and J by 0 bases, with 11 bases between the two germline ends. The CDR3 spells CASSYGQPNSYEQYF. The CDR3 DNA follows: TGTGCCAGCAGTTACGGACAGCCAAACTCCTACGAGCAGTACTTC.

A remark on this clonotype: A read error may be the cause here, since a much bigger clone is one base away. This sequence joins TRBV4-3 and TRBJ2-7; TRBD2 agrees at 7 bases. CDR1 and CDR2 (germline): LGHNA, YSLEER. Trimming cost V 4 bases and J 3 bases; bases outside gene matches: 6. The CDR3 extends over 14 amino acids. CDR3 sequence reads: CASSRGEGNYEQYF. In nucleotides, the CDR3 is TGCGCCAGCAGCCGAGGGGAGGGAAACTACGAGCAGTACTTC.

This clonotype has at least ten counts. The chain joins TRBV7-2 to TRBJ2-7; tentatively, D is TRBD1 (6 bases). This CDR3 spans 13 amino acids. The V gene lost 3 bases and the J gene lost 4 bases, with 10 bases spanning the gap. Germline loops: CDR1 SGHTA, CDR2 FQGNSA. The CDR3 coding sequence is TGTGCCAGCAGCTTTACAGGGACGTACGAGCAGTACTTC. It codes for CASSFTGTYEQYF.

This clonotype was recorded at least ten times. The chain is built from TRBV5-1 and TRBJ2-1; D tentatively fits TRBD1 or TRBD2 (6 bases each). From germline, CDR1 is SGHRS and CDR2 YFSETQ. V was clipped by 4 bases and J by 4 bases, with 15 bases between them. The CDR3 has 15 residues. The CDR3 DNA reads as TGCGCCAGCAGCGCAGGAGGGGGACCTTACAATGAGCAGTTCTTC. This encodes CASSAGGGPYNEQFF.

This clonotype was counted at least ten times. The chain links TRBV10-3 to TRBJ2-7; tentatively, D is TRBD1 (5 bases). Germline V gene sequence: CDR1 ENHRY, CDR2 SYGVKD. The germline V and J ends were trimmed by 6 bases and 4 bases, with 19 bases remaining between them. The CDR3 is made up of 15 amino acids. The CDR3 coding sequence is TGTGCCATCAGCGATAGCTACTCAGGGAAGTACGAGCAGTACTTC. This codes for CAISDSYSGKYEQYF.

The V call is TRBV29-1, the J call TRBJ2-1; TRBD1 aligns across 12 bases. Germline V CDR1 and CDR2: SQVTM, ANQGSEA. CDR3 length: 15 amino acids. Trimming cost V 4 bases and J 7 bases; bases outside gene matches: 8. CDR3 DNA: TGCAGCGTTGCACCCGGGACAGGGGGCATAAATGAGCAGTTCTTC. Translating gives CSVAPGTGGINEQFF.

Concerning this clonotype: A clone one base away is much larger, so this may be a read error. V and J are TRBV12-3 or TRBV12-4 and TRBJ2-1, with no clear D. Trimming cost V 7 bases and J 5 bases, with 12 bases left between them. This CDR3 is 13 amino acids long. CDR3 residues: CASNLADDNEQFF. The CDR3 coding sequence is TGTGCCAGCAACCTTGCCGACGACAATGAGCAGTTCTTC.

This chain's CDR3 is CASSESGTRGEQYF. The DNA of the CDR3 is TGCGCCAGCAGTGAGTCGGGTACCAGGGGCGAGCAGTACTTC. V is TRBV10-1 and J is TRBJ2-7; D is perhaps TRBD1 (6 bases). Germline values: CDR1 WNHNN, CDR2 SYGVQD (reference sequence). V lost 0 bases and J 6 bases, leaving 12 bases between the germline ends. The CDR3 runs to 14 residues.

This clonotype came up a few times. V usage is TRBV27 and J usage is TRBJ2-7; TRBD2 agrees at 11 bases. The germline gives CDR1 MNHEY, CDR2 SMNVEV (reference sequence). This CDR3 spans 15 amino acids. With 5 bases clipped from V and 7 bases from J, the junction kept 10 bases outside the gene matches. The CDR3 coding sequence is TGTGCCAGCAGTCCGGGACTAGCGGCGACATCTGAGCAGTACTTC. This gives the protein CASSPGLAATSEQYF.

V is TRBV24-1 and J is TRBJ1-5; the D is unclear. CDR3 length: 14 amino acids. The V and J ends lost 3 bases and 1 base respectively, with 6 bases between them. Per the germline V gene, CDR1 is KGHDR and CDR2 is SFDVKD. The chain's CDR3 is CATSDVGSNQPQHF. The CDR3 DNA reads as TGTGCCACCAGTGATGTTGGGAGCAATCAGCCCCAGCATTTT.

This clonotype was seen more than once but under ten times. This sequence joins TRBV6-6 and TRBJ2-1; D is ambiguous. Between the trimmed V and J ends, which lost 3 bases and 8 bases, there was a span of 5 bases. Per germline, CDR1 MNHNY and CDR2 SVGAGI (reference sequence). This CDR3 contains 11 residues. This CDR3 is CASSYLDEQFF. The CDR3 bases are TGTGCCAGCAGTTATCTCGATGAGCAGTTCTTC.

This clonotype was counted ten times or more. Germline and junction disagree at one end, which may indicate a read error. This chain links TRBV20-1 with TRBJ2-5; D is possibly TRBD1 or TRBD2 (5 bases each). Germline V gene data show CDR1 as DFQATT and CDR2 as SNEGSKA (reference sequence). The length of the CDR3 is 16 residues. The chain's CDR3 is CSARVVGSGPEETQYF. The CDR3 DNA reads TGCAGTGCTAGAGTTGTCGGATCGGGACCCGAGGAGACACAGTACTTC.

This clonotype was observed a few times. The chain combines TRBV29-1 with TRBJ2-2; no clear D. The CDR3 consists of 14 residues. Germline CDR1 SQVTM, CDR2 ANQGSEA. The germline V and J ends were trimmed by 4 bases and 0 bases, with 9 bases remaining between them. This chain's CDR3 is CSVVADPNTGELFF. Here the CDR3 DNA reads TGCAGCGTTGTTGCCGATCCGAACACCGGGGAGCTGTTTTTT.

Ten or more counts support this clonotype. V and J are TRBV4-2 and TRBJ1-6, with 8 bases matching TRBD1. Germline lookup yields CDR1 LGHNA and CDR2 YNFKEQ. V gave up 0 bases and J gave up 9 bases; unmatched junction bases: 4. The CDR3 has 15 amino acids. The CDR3 protein is CASSQEQGGGSPLHF. The CDR3 nucleotides read TGTGCCAGCAGCCAAGAACAGGGGGGGGGTTCACCCCTCCACTTT.

This clonotype has only a few counts. The V gene is TRBV7-9, the J gene TRBJ1-3; 8 nucleotides align to TRBD1. The germline gives CDR1 SEHNR, CDR2 FQNEAQ (reference sequence). V lost 5 bases and J lost 5; bases outside the gene matches: 11. This CDR3 region has 16 residues. CDR3 DNA sequence: TGTGCCAGCAGCGGGACGGGACAGGTGGAACGAAACACCATATATTTT. Its protein is CASSGTGQVERNTIYF.

This clonotype was observed a few times. V gene TRBV6-5 combines with J gene TRBJ2-3; the match to TRBD2 covers 8 bases. Germline CDR1 and CDR2: MNHEY and SVGAGI. J was trimmed by 6 bases and V by 4 bases; bases with no gene match: 15. This CDR3 spans 17 amino acids. The CDR3 sequence is CASSSPLTGGAQDTQYF. Written as DNA, the CDR3 is TGTGCCAGCAGTTCCCCTCTGACCGGGGGGGCCCAGGATACGCAGTATTTT.

The chain combines TRBV3-1 with TRBJ2-4; 9 bases match TRBD2. Germline V gene sequence: CDR1 LGHDT, CDR2 YNNKEL (reference sequence). The trim removed 11 bases at V and 0 bases at J, leaving 20 bases unmatched. CDR3 length: 19 amino acids. Written as DNA, the CDR3 is TGTGCCTCCAGCCAAGATACGACTAGCGGAGAATCAGCCAAAAACATTCAGTACTTC. Translated: CASSQDTTSGESAKNIQYF.

This clonotype occurred many times. The chain is built from TRBV7-9 and TRBJ2-1; no firm D call. CDR1 and CDR2 (germline): SEHNR, FQNEAQ (reference sequence). V lost 1 base and J 4 bases, leaving 2 bases between the germline ends. The CDR3 extends over 12 amino acids. In nucleotides, the CDR3 is TGTGCCAGCAGCTTAGATTACAATGAGCAGTTCTTC. It encodes CASSLDYNEQFF.

The table lists this clonotype with many counts. V and J are TRBV29-1 and TRBJ2-2; the match to TRBD1 covers 10 bases. This CDR3 spans 15 amino acids. Germline V lookup: CDR1 SQVTM, CDR2 ANQGSEA. V lost 1 base and J lost 7; bases outside the gene matches: 6. The CDR3 here is CSVEGGTGAVGELFF. The DNA of the CDR3 is TGCAGCGTTGAAGGCGGGACAGGGGCGGTCGGGGAGCTGTTTTTT.

This clonotype was detected only a few times. The chain combines TRBV27 with TRBJ2-2; possibly TRBD1 for D (6 bases). Trimming removed 7 bases at V and 1 base at J, with 16 bases between. Germline V gives CDR1 MNHEY, CDR2 SMNVEV (reference sequence). The CDR3 is 16 amino acids. CDR3 nucleotides: TGTGCCAGCACTGAGGGGAACAGGGTGAACACCGGGGAGCTGTTTTTT. Protein sequence: CASTEGNRVNTGELFF.

This sequence joins TRBV16 and TRBJ1-2; 9 nucleotides match TRBD1. The CDR3 has 14 amino acids. Trimming took 5 bases from V and 4 from J; bases not matched to a gene: 5. CDR1 and CDR2 from the germline V gene are KGHSY and FQNENV. CDR3: CASSFTGGVYGYTF. In nucleotides, the CDR3 is TGTGCCAGCAGCTTTACAGGGGGCGTCTATGGCTACACCTTC.

This clonotype was counted only a few times. V gene TRBV28 combines with J gene TRBJ1-5; TRBD1 agrees at 8 bases. Germline V gene lookup returns CDR1 MDHEN and CDR2 SYDVKM. Trimming at V came to 6 bases and at J to 0 bases, leaving 4 bases not matched to a gene. The CDR3 covers 15 residues. This CDR3 reads CASRTGQGSNQPQHF. For the CDR3, the DNA is TGTGCCAGCAGGACAGGACAGGGTAGCAATCAGCCCCAGCATTTT.

This clonotype was detected only a few times. This chain uses TRBV19 with TRBJ1-1, with D maybe TRBD1 (5 bases). CDR1 and CDR2 from the germline V gene are LNHDA and SQIVND (reference sequence). Deletions cut 10 bases from V and 5 bases from J, with 11 bases between. This CDR3 has 11 amino acids. The CDR3 here is CATWRGTEAFF. CDR3 in DNA: TGTGCCACCTGGCGGGGGACTGAAGCTTTCTTT.

The rearrangement joins TRBV12-3 or TRBV12-4 to TRBJ2-5; 7 bases line up with TRBD1. CDR3 size: 14 residues. V trimming: 1 base; J trimming: 2 bases; junction bases outside the gene matches: 1. CDR3 sequence (DNA): TGTGCCAGCAGTTTAGACAGGGGACAAGAGACCCAGTACTTC. This sequence encodes CASSLDRGQETQYF.

The table lists this clonotype with a few counts. The chain combines TRBV10-3 with TRBJ2-6; D might be TRBD2 (5 bases). This CDR3 is 13 amino acids long. Germline V CDR1 and CDR2: ENHRY, SYGVKD. The germline V and J ends were trimmed by 3 bases and 12 bases, with 12 bases remaining between them. The CDR3 region has the DNA TGTGCCATCAGTGACCACGGGGAGAGCGTCCTGACTTTC. Translation gives CAISDHGESVLTF.

The V and J genes are TRBV20-1 and TRBJ2-7; D possibly corresponds to TRBD1 (5 bases). The CDR3 runs to 15 residues. Germline V gives CDR1 DFQATT, CDR2 SNEGSKA (reference sequence). Trimming shortened V by 0 bases and J by 4 bases, and 16 bases separated the two germline ends. The CDR3, as DNA: TGCAGTGCTAGAGATTTCTTTGACAGACTGTACGAGCAGTACTTC. Amino acid sequence: CSARDFFDRLYEQYF.

The chain links TRBV30 to TRBJ1-1; no clear D. Trimming stripped 0 bases from V and 4 bases from J, with 3 bases between. CDR3 size: 11 residues. CDR1 is GTSNPN, CDR2 SVGIG, per germline (reference sequence). The CDR3 reads CAWSVGTEAFF. The CDR3 nucleotides read TGTGCCTGGAGTGTTGGCACTGAAGCTTTCTTT.

V usage is TRBV5-1 and J usage is TRBJ2-5; perhaps TRBD2 as D (7 bases). This CDR3 has 17 amino acids. Deletions cut 4 bases from V and 3 bases from J, with 22 bases between. In germline, CDR1 is SGHRS, CDR2 YFSETQ. The CDR3 region is CASSPLGNGGPEETQYF. The CDR3 DNA is TGCGCCAGCAGCCCTCTTGGGAACGGGGGGCCCGAAGAGACCCAGTACTTC.

This clonotype was recorded many times. V is TRBV4-2 and J is TRBJ2-7; 8 positions agree with TRBD2. The CDR3 length is 15 residues. After removal of 3 bases from V and 3 bases from J, the junction contained 7 bases not matched to a gene. Per germline, CDR1 LGHNA and CDR2 YNFKEQ. CDR3 sequence (DNA): TGTGCCAGCAGCCAGGCGGGGGGAGACCTCTACGAGCAGTACTTC. Its translation is CASSQAGGDLYEQYF.

This clonotype was recorded a few times. The chain links TRBV14 to TRBJ2-7; D is perhaps TRBD2 (5 bases). The CDR3 has 13 amino acids. The germline V gene has CDR1 SGHDN and CDR2 FVKESK. V lost 3 bases to trimming and J lost 3 bases, with 9 bases between them. The CDR3 DNA is TGTGCCAGCAGCCACACTAGAGACTACGAGCAGTACTTC. This sequence encodes CASSHTRDYEQYF.